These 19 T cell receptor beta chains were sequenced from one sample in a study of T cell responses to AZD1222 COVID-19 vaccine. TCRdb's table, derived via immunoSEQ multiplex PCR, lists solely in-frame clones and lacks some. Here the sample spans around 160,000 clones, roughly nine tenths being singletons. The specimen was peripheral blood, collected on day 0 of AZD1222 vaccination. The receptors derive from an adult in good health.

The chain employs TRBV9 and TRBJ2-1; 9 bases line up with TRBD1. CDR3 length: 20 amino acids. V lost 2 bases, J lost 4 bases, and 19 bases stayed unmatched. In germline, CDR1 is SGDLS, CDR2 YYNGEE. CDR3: CASSVQSGTGSGYGYNEQFF. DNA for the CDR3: TGTGCCAGCAGCGTCCAATCCGGGACAGGGAGCGGGTACGGGTACAATGAGCAGTTCTTC.

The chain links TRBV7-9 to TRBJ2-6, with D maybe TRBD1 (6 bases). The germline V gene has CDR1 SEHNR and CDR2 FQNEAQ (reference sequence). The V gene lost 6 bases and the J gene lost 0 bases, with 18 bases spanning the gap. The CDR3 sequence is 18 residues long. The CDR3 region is CASRNNEVGHSGANVLTF. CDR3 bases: TGTGCCAGCAGAAATAACGAAGTGGGACACTCTGGGGCCAACGTCCTGACTTTC. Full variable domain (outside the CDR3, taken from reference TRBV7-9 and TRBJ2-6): DTGVSQNPRHKITKRGQNVTFRCDPISEHNRLYWYRQTLGQGPEFLTYFQNEAQLEKSRLLSDRFSAERPKGSFSTLEIQRTEQGDSAMYLCASRNNEVGHSGANVLTFGAGSRLTVL.

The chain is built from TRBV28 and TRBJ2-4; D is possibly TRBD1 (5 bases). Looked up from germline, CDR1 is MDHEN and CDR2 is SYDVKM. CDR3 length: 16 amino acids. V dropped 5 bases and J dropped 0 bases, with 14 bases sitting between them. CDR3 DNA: TGTGCCAGCAGTCGCAGACAGATCCTAGCCAAAAACATTCAGTACTTC. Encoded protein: CASSRRQILAKNIQYF.

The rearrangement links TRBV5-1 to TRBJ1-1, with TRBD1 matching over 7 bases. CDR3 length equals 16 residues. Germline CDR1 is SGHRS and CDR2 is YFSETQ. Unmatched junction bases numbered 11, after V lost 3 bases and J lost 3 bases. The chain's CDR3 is CASSWGDSLRDTEAFF. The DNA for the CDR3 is TGCGCCAGCAGCTGGGGGGACAGCCTGCGAGACACTGAAGCTTTCTTT. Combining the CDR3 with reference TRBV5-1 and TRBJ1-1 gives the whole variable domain KAGVTQTPRYLIKTRGQQVTLSCSPISGHRSVSWYQQTPGQGLQFLFEYFSETQRNKGNFPGRFSGRQFSNSRSEMNVSTLELGDSALYLCASSWGDSLRDTEAFFGQGTRLTVV.

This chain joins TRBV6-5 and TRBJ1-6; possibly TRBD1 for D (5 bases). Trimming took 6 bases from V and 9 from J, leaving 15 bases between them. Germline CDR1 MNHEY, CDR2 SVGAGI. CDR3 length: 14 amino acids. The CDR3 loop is CASRKDSISSPLHF. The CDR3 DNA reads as TGTGCCAGCAGGAAAGACAGTATCAGTTCACCCCTCCACTTT.

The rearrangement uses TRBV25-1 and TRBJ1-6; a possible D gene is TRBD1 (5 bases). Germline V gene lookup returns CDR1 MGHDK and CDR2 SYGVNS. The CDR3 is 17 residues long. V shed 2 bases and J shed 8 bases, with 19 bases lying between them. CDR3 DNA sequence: TGTGCCAGCAGTGAACGAGCGGGGGTAGTTTCGGATTCACCCCTCCACTTT. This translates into CASSERAGVVSDSPLHF.

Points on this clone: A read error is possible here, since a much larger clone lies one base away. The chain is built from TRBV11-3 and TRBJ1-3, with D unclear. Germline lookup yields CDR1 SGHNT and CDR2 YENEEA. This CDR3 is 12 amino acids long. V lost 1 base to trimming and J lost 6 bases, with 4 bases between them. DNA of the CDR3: TGTGCCAGCAGCTTAGGAGAAAACACCATATATTTT. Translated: CASSLGENTIYF.

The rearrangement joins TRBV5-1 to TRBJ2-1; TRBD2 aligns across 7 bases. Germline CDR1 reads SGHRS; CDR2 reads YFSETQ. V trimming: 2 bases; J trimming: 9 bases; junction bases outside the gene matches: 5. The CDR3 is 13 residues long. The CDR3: CASSLAASGEQFF. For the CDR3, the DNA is TGCGCCAGCAGCTTAGCCGCTAGCGGTGAGCAGTTCTTC.

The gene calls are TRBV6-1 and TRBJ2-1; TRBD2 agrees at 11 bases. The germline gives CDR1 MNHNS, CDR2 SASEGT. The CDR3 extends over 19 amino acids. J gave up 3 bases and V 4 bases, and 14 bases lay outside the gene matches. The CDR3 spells CASSGELAGVRSGYNEQFF. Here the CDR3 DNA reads TGTGCCAGCAGTGGAGAACTAGCGGGAGTTAGGTCCGGCTACAATGAGCAGTTCTTC.

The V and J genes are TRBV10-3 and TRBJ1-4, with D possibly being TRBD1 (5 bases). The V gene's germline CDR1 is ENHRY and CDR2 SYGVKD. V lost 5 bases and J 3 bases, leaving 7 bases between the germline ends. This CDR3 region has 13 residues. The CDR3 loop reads CAISKGANEKLFF. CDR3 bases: TGTGCCATCAGTAAAGGGGCTAATGAAAAACTGTTTTTT.

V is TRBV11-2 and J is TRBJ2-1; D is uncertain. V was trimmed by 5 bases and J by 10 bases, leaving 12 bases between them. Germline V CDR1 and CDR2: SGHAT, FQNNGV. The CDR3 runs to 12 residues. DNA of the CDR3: TGTGCCAGCAGCCGTGCGAGCAGCGAGCAGTTCTTC. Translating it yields CASSRASSEQFF.

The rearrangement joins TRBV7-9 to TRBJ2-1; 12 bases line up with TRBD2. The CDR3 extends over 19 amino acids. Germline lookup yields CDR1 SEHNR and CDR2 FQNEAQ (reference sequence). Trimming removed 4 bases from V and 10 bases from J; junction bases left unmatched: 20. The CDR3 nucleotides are TGTGCCAGCAGCTCCCCTTCCCCTAGCGGGAGGGCGTCAAAGGGAGAGCAGTTCTTC. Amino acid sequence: CASSSPSPSGRASKGEQFF.

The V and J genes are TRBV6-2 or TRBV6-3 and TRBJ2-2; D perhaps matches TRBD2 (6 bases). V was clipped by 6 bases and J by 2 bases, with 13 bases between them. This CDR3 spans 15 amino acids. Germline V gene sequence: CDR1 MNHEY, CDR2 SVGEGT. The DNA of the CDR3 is TGTGCCAGCAGCAGGAGGGCAGCCAACACCGGGGAGCTGTTTTTT. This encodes CASSRRAANTGELFF.

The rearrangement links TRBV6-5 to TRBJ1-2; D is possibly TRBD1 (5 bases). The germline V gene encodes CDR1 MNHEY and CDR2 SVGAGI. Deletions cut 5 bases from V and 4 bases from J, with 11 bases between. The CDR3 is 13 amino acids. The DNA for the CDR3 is TGTGCCAGCAGTAAAACAGGATTCTATGGCTACACCTTC. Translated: CASSKTGFYGYTF.

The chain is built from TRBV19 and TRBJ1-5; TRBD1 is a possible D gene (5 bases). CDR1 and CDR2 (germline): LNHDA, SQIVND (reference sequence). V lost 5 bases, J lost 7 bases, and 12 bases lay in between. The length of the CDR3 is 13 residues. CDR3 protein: CASSSGHVQPQHF. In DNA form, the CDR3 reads TGTGCCAGTAGTTCAGGGCACGTGCAGCCCCAGCATTTT.

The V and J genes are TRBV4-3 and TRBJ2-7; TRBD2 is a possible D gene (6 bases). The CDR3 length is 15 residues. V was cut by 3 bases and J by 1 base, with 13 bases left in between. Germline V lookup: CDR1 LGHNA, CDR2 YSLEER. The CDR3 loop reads CASSQARDSSYEQYF. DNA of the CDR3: TGCGCCAGCAGCCAGGCCCGGGACTCGTCCTACGAGCAGTACTTC.

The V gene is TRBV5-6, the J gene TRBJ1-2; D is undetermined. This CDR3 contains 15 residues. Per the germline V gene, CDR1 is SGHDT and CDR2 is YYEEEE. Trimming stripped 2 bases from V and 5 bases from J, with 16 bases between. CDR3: CASSFGVTMGYGYTF. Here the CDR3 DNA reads TGTGCCAGCAGCTTCGGTGTGACGATGGGATATGGCTACACCTTC.

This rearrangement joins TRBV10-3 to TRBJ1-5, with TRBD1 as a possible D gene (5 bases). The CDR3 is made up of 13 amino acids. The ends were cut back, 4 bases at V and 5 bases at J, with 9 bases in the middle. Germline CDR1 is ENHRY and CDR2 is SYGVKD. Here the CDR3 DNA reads TGTGCCATCAGTGCTAGGGGAGATCAGCCCCAGCATTTT. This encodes CAISARGDQPQHF.

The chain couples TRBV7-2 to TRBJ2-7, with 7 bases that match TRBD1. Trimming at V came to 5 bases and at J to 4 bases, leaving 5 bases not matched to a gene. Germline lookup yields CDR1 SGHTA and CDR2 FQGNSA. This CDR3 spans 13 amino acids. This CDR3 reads CASSAQGVYEQYF. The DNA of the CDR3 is TGTGCCAGCAGCGCCCAGGGGGTTTACGAGCAGTACTTC.